This TCR beta chain was sequenced during a study of metastatic and nonmetastatic thyroid tumors. The wider study: Comparative analysis of repertoires was undertaken across blood and tumor or nodule tissue obtained from malignant and benign thyroid patients. Findings of the study overall: Patients with malignant thyroid tumors reportedly had significantly higher TCR beta diversity than those with benign nodules, in blood and tumor.

CDR3 length: 13 residues. Looked up from germline, CDR1 is LNHNV and CDR2 is YYDKDF (reference sequence). V lost 3 bases, J lost 0 bases, and 6 bases lay in between. Prior to thyroid surgery, none of the patients had received any treatment. This clone was counted many times. No antigen is known for it. Per the original methods: Researchers built a distant-metastasis classifier for papillary thyroid cancer that drew on CDR3 differences across clinicopathological groups. TCRdb reanalyzed the PCR reads via MiXCR. V and J calls and clone size were set by TCRdb, not the authors. The sample lists approximately 79,000 clones; about 9.1% were seen once.

Material for sequencing was blood. The genes are TRBV15 and TRBJ2-7; D remains unclear. The source of this sequence is a female donor with papillary thyroid cancer or a benign thyroid nodule (not recorded which). Some clones in this sample may be carry-over from other donors' samples. The CDR3 nucleotides read TGTGCCACCAGCAGGCAGAGCTCCTACGAGCAGTACTTC. It encodes CATSRQSSYEQYF.